A selection of T cell receptor beta chains follows, all from one sample in a study of T cell responses to AZD1222 COVID-19 vaccine. The repertoire was sequenced with immunoSEQ multiplex PCR; TCRdb's copy has only in-frame clones and lacks some. The sample carries about 110,000 clones, about 85% recorded once. The specimen was peripheral blood, collected on day 0 of AZD1222 vaccination. These receptors originate from an adult in good health. Each CDR3 is given with its conserved first and last residue. D genes are given only for firm matches. Rows may omit the clone size; those that give it use once, few, many or a size class.

D gene	clone size	J gene	V gene	CDR3 DNA	CDR3 protein
TRBD1	NA	TRBJ2-7	TRBV7-2	TGTGCCAGCAGCTTGAGGACAGGCCCCTACGAGCAGTACTTC	CASSLRTGPYEQYF
TRBD2	NA	TRBJ2-7	TRBV5-1	TGCGCCAGCAGCTCCCGGGGCGGGAGCTCCTACGAGCAGTACTTC	CASSSRGGSSYEQYF
NA	NA	TRBJ2-7	TRBV12-3/TRBV12-4	TGTGCCAGCAGTTTATGGGGGGACGAGCAGTACTTC	CASSLWGDEQYF
NA	NA	TRBJ2-2	TRBV6-6	TGTGCCAGCACCTTCGGAGGGGGCACCGGGGAGCTGTTTTTT	CASTFGGGTGELFF
NA	few	TRBJ1-5	TRBV19	TGTGCCAGTCTGCAGGGGTCGAGCAATCAGCCCCAGCATTTT	CASLQGSSNQPQHF
NA	NA	TRBJ1-5	TRBV11-2	TGTGCCAGCAGCTTAGATCGGGGGGGGAATCAGCCCCAGCATTTT	CASSLDRGGNQPQHF
NA	NA	TRBJ1-6	TRBV14	TGTGCCAGCATTCGAAGGCCAGTGTGGATCTATAATTCACCCCTCCACTTT	CASIRRPVWIYNSPLHF
NA	NA	TRBJ1-1	TRBV28	TGTGCCAGCAGGCCTGGGGGCCTGGGAACTGAAGCTTTCTTT	CASRPGGLGTEAFF
NA	NA	TRBJ2-5	TRBV5-1	TGCGCCAGCAGCTTGGGGGGCGTAGGTAAAGAGACCCAGTACTTC	CASSLGGVGKETQYF
NA	NA	TRBJ1-2	TRBV15	TGTGCCACCAGCAGAGAGGGTGGGGATGGCTACACCTTC	CATSREGGDGYTF
TRBD2	NA	TRBJ2-3	TRBV18	TGTGCCAGCTCACCCCTCTTACTAGCGGAGAACCGGGATACGCAGTATTTT	CASSPLLLAENRDTQYF
TRBD1	NA	TRBJ1-4	TRBV19	TGTGCCAGTAGTATGAGAGGACAGGTTGCAACTAATGAAAAACTGTTTTTT	CASSMRGQVATNEKLFF
NA	NA	TRBJ1-3	TRBV3-1/TRBV3-2	TGTGCCAGCAGCCTTGGCAGCTCTGGAAACACCATATATTTT	CASSLGSSGNTIYF
TRBD1	NA	TRBJ2-7	TRBV19	TGTGCCAGTAGGGGACAGGGATTCTTCTCCTACGAGCAGTACTTC	CASRGQGFFSYEQYF
NA	NA	TRBJ2-1	TRBV25-1	TGTGCCAGTCACCAGTATGGCAATGAGCAGTTCTTC	CASHQYGNEQFF
NA	NA	TRBJ1-1	TRBV7-2	TGTGCCAGCAGCTTTTTGGCAGACCCGCTTGAAGCTTTCTTT	CASSFLADPLEAFF
TRBD1	NA	TRBJ2-1	TRBV28	TGTGCCAGCCGAGAGGGACAGATAAATGAGCAGTTCTTC	CASREGQINEQFF
NA	NA	TRBJ2-7	TRBV7-9	TGTGCCAGCGGTTCTAACCAGCGCGACGAGCAGTACTTC	CASGSNQRDEQYF
TRBD2	NA	TRBJ2-1	TRBV9	TGTGCCAGCAGCCTCCGACTAGCGGGAGGATATGAGCAGTTCTTC	CASSLRLAGGYEQFF
NA	NA	TRBJ1-2	TRBV6-5	TGTGCCAGCAGTTACAAGGGAGATAGACTATCTTCTCGCACCTTC	CASSYKGDRLSSRTF
NA	few	TRBJ1-1	TRBV19	TGTGCCAGTAGTAGTGGGGATATGGTGGAGGAGGCTTTCTTT	CASSSGDMVEEAFF
NA	NA	TRBJ2-1	TRBV12-3/TRBV12-4	TGTGCCAGCAGTTTAGCAGGGGGTGAGCAGTTCTTC	CASSLAGGEQFF
NA	NA	TRBJ1-3	TRBV4-2	TGTGCCAGCAGCAGGGAACGTATAGGCCTCTCTGGAAACACCATATATTTT	CASSRERIGLSGNTIYF
TRBD2	NA	TRBJ2-7	TRBV18	TGTGCCAGCTCACTCCGGGCGGGAGGGCCCTACGAGCAGTACTTC	CASSLRAGGPYEQYF
NA	NA	TRBJ1-2	TRBV7-9	TGTGCCAGCAGCTCTACCCCACTGACTAACTATGGCTACACCTTC	CASSSTPLTNYGYTF
NA	once	TRBJ1-2	TRBV30	TGTGCCTGGAGTGTACAGGGTGCCGCGGGCTACACCTTC	CAWSVQGAAGYTF
TRBD2	NA	TRBJ2-7	TRBV6-5	TGTGCCAGCAGAGACTTAGCGGGGACCTACGAGCAGTACTTC	CASRDLAGTYEQYF
TRBD1	NA	TRBJ1-2	TRBV15	TGTGCCACCAGCAGAGACGAGGGGGCGTGGGGCTACACCTTC	CATSRDEGAWGYTF
TRBD2	NA	TRBJ2-5	TRBV7-9	TGTGCCAGCAGCCCTGAGCTAGCGGGAGCGGGGACCCAGTACTTC	CASSPELAGAGTQYF
NA	NA	TRBJ2-1	TRBV30	TGTGCCTGGAGTACCGGGACCACACGTATCTTC	CAWSTGTTRIF
TRBD1	once	TRBJ1-2	TRBV10-3	TGTGCCATCAGTGAGTCTGGAGCTCGGACAGGGGTCAACTATGGCTACACCTTC	CAISESGARTGVNYGYTF
NA	NA	TRBJ2-1	TRBV19	TGTGCCAGTCTCTCCTACTCGGCGAATGAGCAGTTCTTC	CASLSYSANEQFF
NA	NA	TRBJ1-1	TRBV5-5	TGTGCCAGCAGCCCCACGGGAGGGCAGAGGGAAGCTTTCTTT	CASSPTGGQREAFF
TRBD2	NA	TRBJ2-5	TRBV9	TGTGCCAGCAGCGCCCCCAAGACTAGCCGGAGAGAGACCCAGTACTTC	CASSAPKTSRRETQYF
NA	NA	TRBJ2-2	TRBV9	TGTGCCAGCAGCGTAGCTCAGGACACCGGGGAGCTGTTTTTT	CASSVAQDTGELFF
TRBD2	NA	TRBJ2-5	TRBV10-3	TGTGCCATCAGTGAGTCGGCGGGAGGAGGGCAAGAGACCCAGTACTTC	CAISESAGGGQETQYF
NA	few	TRBJ1-5	TRBV6-2/TRBV6-3	TGTGCCAGCAGTCCGGTGGGAAGCCGCAATCAGCCCCAGCATTTT	CASSPVGSRNQPQHF
NA	NA	TRBJ2-2	TRBV10-3	TGTGCCATCAGTGGTACCGGGATTCCCGGGGAGCTGTTTTTT	CAISGTGIPGELFF
NA	NA	TRBJ1-6	TRBV19	TGTGCCAGTAGTATGCTACGGAATTTTGATCCCCTCCACTTT	CASSMLRNFDPLHF
TRBD2	NA	TRBJ2-5	TRBV11-2	TGTGCCAGCAGCCCCCCCGGGGGGAGGGAGACCCAGTACTTC	CASSPPGGRETQYF